This TCR beta chain derives from a study of neoadjuvant anti-PD-1 for oral cavity cancer (dated by TCRdb to the early 2020s). Background for the entire study: Three to four biweekly doses of nivolumab at 3 mg/kg were mostly administered to patients before curative-intent surgical resection. For patients who did not progress, a fourth nivolumab dose was given around day 43, followed by definitive surgical resection on days 50-56. The parent correlative cohort had about a dozen patients and a response rate of 33%. Under RECIST 1.1, a patient counted as a responder if showing complete response, partial response or stable disease, and as a non-responder if showing progression.

The CDR3 has 17 amino acids, counting the end cysteine and phenylalanine. Only CDR3 DNA is held: 51 bases, read in frame from base 1. Germline trimming: 4 bases from V, 3 bases from J; junction bases outside gene matches: 6. CDR1 and CDR2, per the germline V gene (reference sequence), are LNHDA and SQIVND. PBMC libraries used mostly about 450 ng of input genomic DNA for deep sequencing, with six replicates per sample. TCRbeta libraries were prepared with the immunoSEQ hsTCRbeta kit according to the manufacturer's instructions. The completed libraries were mixed into a single pool at 3 nM, then sequenced with an Illumina NovaSeq 6000 S4 flow cell. The paper's processing steps were these. The immunoSEQ Analyzer handled quality control and preprocessing of the raw data. The analysis was limited to productive rearrangements, and each clonotype was defined by a unique CDR3 amino acid sequence. Repertoire clonality was estimated as the Gini-Simpson index, computed with the R package tcR. Student's t test was used to compare Gini indices, while Pearson correlation assessed associations with tumor size change. The table comes from immuneACCESS by way of TCRdb, which keeps in-frame sequences with V and J called. Part of the clones is missing from these tables; in studies checked, under half for an unresolved V gene and the rest for unknown reasons. V, J and clone size reflect that table, while D and trimming were determined from the DNA. The sample table shows roughly 15,000 clones, and approximately 74% are seen once. Of the sample, about 2.5% falls within the top ten clones.

This clone turned up a few times. Its antigen is unknown. Within one base of it there is no much larger clone, and no base qualities were kept. On the study overall, not on this receptor specifically: After neoadjuvant nivolumab, non-responders showed significantly higher T cell clonality (Gini index) in PBMCs than responders did. TCR analyses included only a few patients per response group, and the authors called for larger cohorts for validation. A higher pretreatment blood Treg/Th17 ratio correlated with both higher pretreatment blood TCRbeta clonality and lower post-treatment tumor TCRbeta clonality.

The label giving this sample's time point can be read as: after neoadjuvant nivolumab, at surgical resection. None of the patients had received prior systemic or radiation treatment, and all were newly diagnosed with stage II-IVA oral cavity squamous cell carcinoma. The cohort was made up of patients with locally advanced, HPV-negative oral cavity squamous cell carcinoma. No culture maintenance or expansion was done, as the peripheral blood mononuclear cells went straight to analysis. The samples were obtained from a longitudinal correlative study of a single-arm phase II trial testing neoadjuvant nivolumab in oral cavity squamous cell carcinoma. Subject-matched pre- and post-treatment PBMCs and tumors from three responders and three non-responders were subjected to genomic DNA-based TCRbeta sequencing. Peripheral blood mononuclear cells were collected before nivolumab treatment and were collected again after treatment, at the time of surgery. Genomic DNA was isolated from PBMCs using the Maxwell RSC DNA from Cells kit.

The origin of this receptor is a person aged 40-85 years with oral cavity squamous cell carcinoma. The sequenced sample was PBMCs, obtained after nivolumab (anti-PD-1) treatment. This receptor chain uses TRBV19 and TRBJ2-2, with 12 middle bases fitting TRBD2. The CDR3 is CASSKGLAGGDTGELFF. In nucleotide form, the sequence is TGTGCCAGTAGTAAGGGACTAGCGGGTGGGGACACCGGGGAGCTGTTTTTT.